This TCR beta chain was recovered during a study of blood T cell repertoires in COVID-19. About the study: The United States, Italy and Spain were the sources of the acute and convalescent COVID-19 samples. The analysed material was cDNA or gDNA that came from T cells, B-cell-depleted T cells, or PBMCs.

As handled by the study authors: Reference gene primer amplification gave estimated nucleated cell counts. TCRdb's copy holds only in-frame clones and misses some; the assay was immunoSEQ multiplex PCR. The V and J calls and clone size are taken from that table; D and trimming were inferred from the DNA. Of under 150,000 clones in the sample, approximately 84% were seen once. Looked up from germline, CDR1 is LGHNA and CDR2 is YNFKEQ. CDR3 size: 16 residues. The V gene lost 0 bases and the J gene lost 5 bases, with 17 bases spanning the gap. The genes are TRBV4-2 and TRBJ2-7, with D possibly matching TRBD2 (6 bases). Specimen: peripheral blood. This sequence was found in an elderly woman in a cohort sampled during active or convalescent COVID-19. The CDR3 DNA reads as TGTGCCAGCAGCCAAGATCCCGCGGGGAAGATCGACGAGCAGTACTTC. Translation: CASSQDPAGKIDEQYF.